The rows below give T cell receptor beta chains drawn from one sample of a study of blood T cell repertoires in COVID-19. Generated by immunoSEQ multiplex PCR, the TCRdb table keeps only in-frame clones and is missing some. Here the sample spans about 480,000 clones, less than 90% being singletons. Source material: peripheral blood. These receptors were collected from a woman in her forties or fifties with COVID-19, enrolled during active disease. CDR3s include the opening cysteine and the closing phenylalanine or tryptophan. The D gene is left open where the match is weak. Size is omitted from some rows. Given values are once, few, many or a class for expanded clones.

j_call | d_call | clone_size | v_call | cdr3_nt | cdr3_aa
TRBJ1-2 | TRBD1 | few | TRBV5-1 | TGCGCCAGCAGCCCCGGGCGTCGAGGGGGCCTCCCTAACTATGGCTACACCTTC | CASSPGRRGGLPNYGYTF
TRBJ1-4 | . | . | TRBV28 | TGTGCCAGCAGTCTCCCCGGCGGGAAGGAAAAACTGTTTTTT | CASSLPGGKEKLFF
TRBJ1-1 | TRBD1 | . | TRBV5-1 | TGCGCCAGCAGCTATACAGGGGACACTGAAGCTTTCTTT | CASSYTGDTEAFF
TRBJ1-1 | . | . | TRBV18 | TGTGCCAGCTCAGCTAGTAGCCAACTGAACACTGAAGCTTTCTTT | CASSASSQLNTEAFF
TRBJ1-2 | TRBD1 | . | TRBV5-1 | TGCGCCAGCAGCTTGGCCGACAGGGCGGGTGGCTACACCTTC | CASSLADRAGGYTF
TRBJ1-2 | . | . | TRBV2 | TGTGCCAGCAGTGGGGTCAAGGGGGAGAACTATGGCTACACCTTC | CASSGVKGENYGYTF
TRBJ1-1 | . | once | TRBV5-8 | TGTGCCAGCAGCTCACTGATGGACAAAATGAACACTGAAGCTTTCTTT | CASSSLMDKMNTEAFF
TRBJ1-5 | . | . | TRBV5-6 | TGTGCCAGCAGCTCTGAAACAGGGCCCCAGCCCCAGCATTTT | CASSSETGPQPQHF
TRBJ2-7 | . | . | TRBV7-8 | TGTGCCAGCCAAGGACCGGGAGAGATAAACTTGTACTTC | CASQGPGEINLYF
TRBJ2-2 | . | . | TRBV2 | TGTGCCAGCGCGACAATATCGGCCGGGGAGCTGTTTTTT | CASATISAGELFF
TRBJ2-1 | TRBD1 | . | TRBV11-2 | TGTGCCAGCAGCTGGACAGGGGGCGAGGGGCCCTACAATGAGCAGTTCTTC | CASSWTGGEGPYNEQFF
TRBJ1-2 | . | few | TRBV4-2 | TGTGCCAGCAGCCAAGAGGCCGTCTCCTATGGCTACACCTTC | CASSQEAVSYGYTF
TRBJ1-3 | . | . | TRBV5-8 | TGTGCCACCCCCATGGGGAGGTCTGGAAACACCATATATTTT | CATPMGRSGNTIYF
TRBJ1-6 | . | . | TRBV6-5 | TGTGCCAGCGTTACAGCCGGGGTAGGGAATTCACCCCTCCACTTT | CASVTAGVGNSPLHF
TRBJ1-4 | . | . | TRBV7-2 | TGTGCCAGCACCGAGGGACAATTTCCAACTAATGAAAAACTGTTTTTT | CASTEGQFPTNEKLFF
TRBJ1-2 | TRBD1 | . | TRBV6-5 | TGTGCCAGCAGTATCACAGGGGATGAGTTTGGCTACACCTTC | CASSITGDEFGYTF
TRBJ2-7 | . | . | TRBV2 | TGTGCCAGCAGTGAGGTTGGTCAGGGTTTTTCCGAGCAGTACTTC | CASSEVGQGFSEQYF
TRBJ2-1 | . | . | TRBV7-6 | TGTGCCAGCAGCCGGGGGGCGGGGGTGCCCTTTCGTGAGCAGTTCTTC | CASSRGAGVPFREQFF
TRBJ2-6 | . | once | TRBV9 | TGTGCCAGCAGCGTCACAGGGAAGAGGGAAGCTGGGGCCAACGTCCTGACTTTC | CASSVTGKREAGANVLTF
TRBJ2-2 | TRBD1 | . | TRBV5-1 | TGCGCCAGCAGCATACAGGGGGCCGGGGAGCTGTTTTTT | CASSIQGAGELFF
TRBJ2-1 | TRBD2 | . | TRBV2 | TGTGCCAGCAGAGCTAGCGGGGGGGCCACCTACAATGAGCAGTTCTTC | CASRASGGATYNEQFF
TRBJ1-1 | . | . | TRBV29-1 | TGCAGCGTCCCTCGGACTCTGAGCCCTGAAGCTTTCTTT | CSVPRTLSPEAFF
TRBJ2-7 | . | . | TRBV19 | TGTGCCAGTAGTGGTATTCGGACATCCTCCGAGCAGTACTTC | CASSGIRTSSEQYF
TRBJ1-3 | TRBD1 | . | TRBV7-9 | TGTGCCAGCAGCTTAGCGTACCAGGACAGGGGGCTTGGAAACACCATATATTTT | CASSLAYQDRGLGNTIYF
TRBJ1-5 | . | . | TRBV7-9 | . | CASSLVAALRQPQHF
TRBJ2-5 | TRBD1 | . | TRBV5-5 | TGTGCCAGCAGCACCTCCGGGACAGGGGTATGGGAGACCCAGTACTTC | CASSTSGTGVWETQYF
TRBJ1-4 | . | . | TRBV6-5 | TGTGCCAGCAGTTACCACAGGGAAGAAAAACTGTTTTTT | CASSYHREEKLFF
TRBJ1-3 | . | few | TRBV18 | TGTGCCAGCTCACCATCGGGAAACACCATATATTTT | CASSPSGNTIYF
TRBJ2-7 | TRBD1 | . | TRBV30 | TGTGCCTGGACCGAGGACAGGGGCCACGAGCAGTACTTC | CAWTEDRGHEQYF
TRBJ2-7 | . | . | TRBV7-9 | TGTGCCAGCAGTGAGAGAGGGGACTCACTAGGCGAGCAGTACTTC | CASSERGDSLGEQYF
TRBJ1-4 | . | once | TRBV3-1/TRBV3-2 | TGTGCCAGCAGCCATAAGGGGCCCGCTAATGAAAAACTGTTTTTT | CASSHKGPANEKLFF
TRBJ2-7 | . | once | TRBV2 | TGTGCCAGCAGTGAATCGAGGGAACCCCTCGAGCAGTACTTC | CASSESREPLEQYF
TRBJ1-4 | TRBD1 | . | TRBV6-5 | TGTGCCAGCACTAAAGAGACAGGGGCTCAGGAAAAACTGTTTTTT | CASTKETGAQEKLFF
TRBJ2-1 | . | . | TRBV30 | TGTGCCTGGAGTTTGGGGGGGGGCAGGAATGAGCAGTTCTTC | CAWSLGGGRNEQFF
TRBJ1-1 | TRBD1 | . | TRBV6-5 | TGTGCCAGCAGCCGGACAGGGAACACTGAAGCTTTCTTT | CASSRTGNTEAFF
TRBJ2-3 | TRBD1 | . | TRBV9 | TGTGCCAGCAGCTTCGGACAGGGCGATACGCAGTATTTT | CASSFGQGDTQYF
TRBJ1-2 | . | . | TRBV30 | TGTGCCTGGAGTCAGTACAGCTCTAACTATGGCTACACCTTC | CAWSQYSSNYGYTF
TRBJ2-7 | TRBD1 | . | TRBV5-1 | TGCGCCAGCAGCTGGATGGGGACAGGGGTACACGAGCAGTACTTC | CASSWMGTGVHEQYF
TRBJ1-1 | TRBD1 | . | TRBV30 | TGTGCCTGGAGCGCAGGGGGAGTCACTGAAGCTTTCTTT | CAWSAGGVTEAFF
TRBJ2-1 | . | . | TRBV11-2 | TGTGCCAGCAGCTTAGCGGGGTCGGACAATGAGCAGTTCTTC | CASSLAGSDNEQFF
TRBJ1-3 | . | . | TRBV5-6 | TGTGCCAGCAGCTCCGGGACTTACCGCCACACCATATATTTT | CASSSGTYRHTIYF
TRBJ2-1 | TRBD2 | . | TRBV9 | TGTGCCAGCAGTAGCGGGGCCTTTACGGATGAGCAGTTCTTC | CASSSGAFTDEQFF
TRBJ1-3 | . | few | TRBV18 | TGTGCCAGCTCGCAGACAGACTCTGGAAACACCATATATTTT | CASSQTDSGNTIYF
TRBJ1-2 | . | . | TRBV18 | TGTGCCAGCTCACCAATGGGCTCTCCGAACACCTTC | CASSPMGSPNTF
TRBJ2-3 | . | . | TRBV24-1 | TGTGCCACCGGGGAGGACGGCACAGATACGCAGTATTTT | CATGEDGTDTQYF
TRBJ2-7 | . | . | TRBV7-2 | TGTGCCAGCAGCTTAGAAGGTCACAGCTCCTACGAGCAGTACTTC | CASSLEGHSSYEQYF
TRBJ2-7 | TRBD1 | . | TRBV5-1 | TGCGCCAGCAGCTTGGCTAGGGACAGGGTCACCTACGAGCAGTACTTC | CASSLARDRVTYEQYF
TRBJ1-1 | . | . | TRBV19 | TGTGCCAGTAGATGGACGGGATTAAGAGGCACTGAAGCTTTCTTT | CASRWTGLRGTEAFF
TRBJ1-2 | . | . | TRBV2 | TGTGCCAGCAGTGTCAGTCCCTATGGCTACACCTTC | CASSVSPYGYTF
TRBJ1-1 | . | . | TRBV7-6 | TGTGCCAGCAGCTTACGTGTAGCGGGGGGGGACACTGAAGCTTTCTTT | CASSLRVAGGDTEAFF
TRBJ1-2 | TRBD1 | . | TRBV19 | TGTGCCAGTAGTTCAGGGGGAAACTATGGCTACACCTTC | CASSSGGNYGYTF
TRBJ2-3 | TRBD2 | . | TRBV11-2 | TGTGCCAGCAGCGGACCAGGACTAGCGGGGTCAGGGAATACGCAGTATTTT | CASSGPGLAGSGNTQYF
TRBJ1-5 | TRBD1 | . | TRBV2 | TGTGCCAGCAGGACGACAGGGGATAATCAGCCCCAGCATTTT | CASRTTGDNQPQHF
TRBJ2-7 | TRBD2 | . | TRBV19 | TGTGCCAGTAGAAGAAGCGGGAGGAGCTCCTACGAGCAGTACTTC | CASRRSGRSSYEQYF
TRBJ1-5 | . | . | TRBV11-2 | TGTGCCAGCAGCCAGGGGCCCACAGGAAATCAGCCCCAGCATTTT | CASSQGPTGNQPQHF
TRBJ1-3 | TRBD1 | . | TRBV11-2 | TGTGCCAGCAGCGCCGCATGGGACAGGGCCCCTGGAAACACCATATATTTT | CASSAAWDRAPGNTIYF
TRBJ2-1 | . | . | TRBV27 | TGTGCCAGCAGTCTAGCGTTGAGCTCCTACAATGAGCAGTTCTTC | CASSLALSSYNEQFF
TRBJ2-5 | . | . | TRBV30 | TGTGCCTGGGGCAGGGGTTGGGAGACCCAGTACTTC | CAWGRGWETQYF
TRBJ1-1 | . | . | TRBV2 | TGTGCCAAGTCTTTTGGAGTGAACACTGAAGCTTTCTTT | CAKSFGVNTEAFF